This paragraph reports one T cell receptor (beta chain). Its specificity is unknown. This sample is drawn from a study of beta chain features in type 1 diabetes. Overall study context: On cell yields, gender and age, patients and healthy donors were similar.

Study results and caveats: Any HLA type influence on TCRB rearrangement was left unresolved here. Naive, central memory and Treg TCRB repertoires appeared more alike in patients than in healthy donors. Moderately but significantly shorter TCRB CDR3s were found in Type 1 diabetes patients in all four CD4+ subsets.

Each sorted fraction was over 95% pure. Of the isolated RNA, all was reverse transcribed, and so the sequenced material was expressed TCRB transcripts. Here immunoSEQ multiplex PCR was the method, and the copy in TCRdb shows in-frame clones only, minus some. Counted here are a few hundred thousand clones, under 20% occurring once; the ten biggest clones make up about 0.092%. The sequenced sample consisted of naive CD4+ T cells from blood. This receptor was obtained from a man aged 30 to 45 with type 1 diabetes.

CDR3 bases: TGTGCCTGGGGTCTTACAGGGCCCGAGCAGTACTTC. This codes for CAWGLTGPEQYF. The V gene is TRBV30, the J gene TRBJ2-7; D possibly corresponds to TRBD1 (6 bases). The germline CDR1 and CDR2 sequences are GTSNPN and SVGIG (reference sequence). Trimming removed 5 bases at V and 6 bases at J, with 14 bases between. This CDR3 comprises 12 residues.